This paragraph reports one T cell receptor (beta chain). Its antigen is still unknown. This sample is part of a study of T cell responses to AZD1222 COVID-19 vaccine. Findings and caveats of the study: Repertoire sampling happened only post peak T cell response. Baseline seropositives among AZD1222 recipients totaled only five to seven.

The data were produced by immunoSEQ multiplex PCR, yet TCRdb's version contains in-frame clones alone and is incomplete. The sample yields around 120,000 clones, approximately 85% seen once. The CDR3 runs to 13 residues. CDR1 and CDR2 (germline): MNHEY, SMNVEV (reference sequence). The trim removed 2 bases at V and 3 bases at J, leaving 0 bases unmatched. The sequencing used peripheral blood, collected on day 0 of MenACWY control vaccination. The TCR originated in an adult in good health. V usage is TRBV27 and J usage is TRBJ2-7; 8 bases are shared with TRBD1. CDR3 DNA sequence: TGTGCCAGCAGTTTAGGGACAGGCTACGAGCAGTACTTC. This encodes CASSLGTGYEQYF.